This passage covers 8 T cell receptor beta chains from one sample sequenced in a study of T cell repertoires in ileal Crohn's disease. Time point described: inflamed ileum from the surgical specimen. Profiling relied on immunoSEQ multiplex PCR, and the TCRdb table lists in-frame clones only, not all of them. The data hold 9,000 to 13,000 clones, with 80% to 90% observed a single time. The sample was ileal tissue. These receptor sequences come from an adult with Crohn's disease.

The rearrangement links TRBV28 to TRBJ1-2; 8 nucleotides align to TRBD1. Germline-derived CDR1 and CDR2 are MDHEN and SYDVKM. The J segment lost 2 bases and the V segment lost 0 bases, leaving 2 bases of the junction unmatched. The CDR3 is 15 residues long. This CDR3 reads CASSLWTGENYGYTF. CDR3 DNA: TGTGCCAGCAGTTTATGGACAGGGGAAAACTATGGCTACACCTTC.

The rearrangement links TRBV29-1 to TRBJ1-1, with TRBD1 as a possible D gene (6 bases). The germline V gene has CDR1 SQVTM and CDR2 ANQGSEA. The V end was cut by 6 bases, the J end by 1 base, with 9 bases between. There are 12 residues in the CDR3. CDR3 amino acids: CSVLGGNTEAFF. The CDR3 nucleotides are TGCAGCGTCTTAGGGGGGAACACTGAAGCTTTCTTT.

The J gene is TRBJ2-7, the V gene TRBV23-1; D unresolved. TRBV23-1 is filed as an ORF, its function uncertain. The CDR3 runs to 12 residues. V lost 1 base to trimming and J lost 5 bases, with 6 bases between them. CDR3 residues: CASSQWGNEQYF. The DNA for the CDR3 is TGCGCCAGCAGTCAATGGGGAAACGAGCAGTACTTC.

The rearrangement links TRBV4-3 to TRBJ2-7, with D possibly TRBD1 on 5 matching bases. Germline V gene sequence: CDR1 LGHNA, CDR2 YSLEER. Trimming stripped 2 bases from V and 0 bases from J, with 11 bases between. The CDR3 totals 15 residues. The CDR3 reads CASSQSTEASYEQYF. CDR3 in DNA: TGCGCCAGCAGCCAATCGACAGAAGCCTCCTACGAGCAGTACTTC.

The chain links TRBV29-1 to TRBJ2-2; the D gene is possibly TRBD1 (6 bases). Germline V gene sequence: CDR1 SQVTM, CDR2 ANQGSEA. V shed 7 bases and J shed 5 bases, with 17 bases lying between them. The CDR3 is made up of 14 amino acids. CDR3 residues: CSAGGPLGTGELFF. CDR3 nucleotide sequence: TGCAGCGCTGGGGGCCCGCTAGGGACCGGGGAGCTGTTTTTT.

CDR3 sequence (DNA): TGTGCCAGCAGCAATACCTCTAGCGGACTTACTCAAGAGACCCAGTACTTC. Protein sequence: CASSNTSSGLTQETQYF. This sequence joins TRBV7-9 and TRBJ2-5; 7 bases are a match to TRBD2. Germline assignment: CDR1 SEHNR and CDR2 FQNEAQ (reference sequence). The CDR3 sequence is 17 residues long. V dropped 5 bases and J dropped 2; count of bases not matched to a gene: 14.

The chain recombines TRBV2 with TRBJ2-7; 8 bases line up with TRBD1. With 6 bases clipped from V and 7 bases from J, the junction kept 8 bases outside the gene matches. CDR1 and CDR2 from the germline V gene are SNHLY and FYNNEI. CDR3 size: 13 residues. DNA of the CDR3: TGTGCCAGCAGGGACAGGGTTCTAAAGGAGCAGTACGTC. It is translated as CASRDRVLKEQYV.

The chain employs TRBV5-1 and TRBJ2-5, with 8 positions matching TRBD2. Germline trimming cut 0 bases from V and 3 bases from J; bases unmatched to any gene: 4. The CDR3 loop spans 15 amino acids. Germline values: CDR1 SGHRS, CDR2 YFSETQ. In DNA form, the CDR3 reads TGCGCCAGCAGCTTGGGCGGGCGGGAGGAAGAGACCCAGTACTTC. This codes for CASSLGGREEETQYF.